What follows are 14 T cell receptor beta chains derived from one specimen sequenced in a study of radiotherapy plus CTLA-4 blockade in lung cancer. Using immunoSEQ multiplex PCR, the repertoire was profiled, and TCRdb retains in-frame clones only, with some absent. The profile covers 43,000 or so clones, with roughly 65% appearing a single time and less than 20% taken by the ten largest. The material sequenced was peripheral blood, taken from a patient treated with radiotherapy plus ipilimumab. Receptor source: a human donor with non-small cell lung cancer who had a partial response to radiotherapy plus ipilimumab.

The chain has TRBV25-1 and TRBJ2-3, with D perhaps TRBD1 (5 bases). Germline CDR1 reads MGHDK; CDR2 reads SYGVNS. Trimming took 10 bases from V and 0 from J, leaving 14 bases between them. CDR3 length: 14 amino acids. CDR3 protein: CATTGQLSTDTQYF. CDR3 bases: TGTGCCACTACAGGCCAACTTAGCACAGATACGCAGTATTTT.

This CDR3 is CASSALGQVTDTQYF. DNA of the CDR3: TGTGCCAGCAGCGCGTTGGGACAGGTCACAGATACGCAGTATTTT. The chain couples TRBV9 to TRBJ2-3; 8 positions match TRBD1. The CDR3 has 15 residues. CDR1 and CDR2 from the germline V gene are SGDLS and YYNGEE. V shed 3 bases, J shed 2 bases, and the junction held 5 bases outside the gene matches.

The chain employs TRBV15 and TRBJ1-5, with a weak D call TRBD1 (5 bases). CDR3 size: 12 residues. Germline lookup yields CDR1 LNHNV and CDR2 YYDKDF (reference sequence). V was trimmed by 9 bases and J by 1 base, leaving 7 bases between them. CDR3 nucleotides: TGTGCCACGTCAGGGAGCAATCAGCCCCAGCATTTT. Residues: CATSGSNQPQHF.

In its sample, this clone was seen once. This chain links TRBV2 with TRBJ2-2, with 9 bases that match TRBD1. The V segment lost 7 bases and the J segment 6 bases; nucleotides outside the gene matches: 6. CDR1 SNHLY and CDR2 FYNNEI come from the germline V gene. There are 14 residues in the CDR3. The CDR3 sequence: CASTGTGIPGELFF. CDR3 nucleotide sequence: TGTGCCAGCACCGGGACAGGGATCCCCGGGGAGCTGTTTTTT.

The V and J genes are TRBV11-2 and TRBJ2-1; 11 nucleotides line up with TRBD2. The CDR3 is made up of 14 amino acids. Germline V CDR1 and CDR2: SGHAT, FQNNGV. With 1 base clipped from V and 7 bases from J, the junction kept 0 bases outside the gene matches. CDR3 nucleotides: TGTGCCAGCAGCTTAGGACTAGCGGGGAATGAGCAGTTCTTC. This gives the protein CASSLGLAGNEQFF.

This clone has a handful of counts. This chain links TRBV30 with TRBJ1-2; the match to TRBD1 covers 7 bases. J was trimmed by 7 bases and V by 6 bases; bases with no gene match: 5. This CDR3 is built from 11 residues. Germline assignment: CDR1 GTSNPN and CDR2 SVGIG (reference sequence). CDR3 sequence: CACDRDGGYTF. The CDR3 nucleotides read TGTGCCTGCGACAGGGACGGTGGCTACACCTTC.

This CDR3 is CASSLRDFNEQFF. CDR3 coding DNA: TGTGCCAGCAGTTTAAGGGACTTCAATGAGCAGTTCTTC. This chain uses TRBV27 with TRBJ2-1; D possibly corresponds to TRBD2 (6 bases). Germline loops: CDR1 MNHEY, CDR2 SMNVEV (reference sequence). There are 13 residues in the CDR3. The germline V and J ends were trimmed by 2 bases and 6 bases, with 8 bases remaining between them.

The rearrangement joins TRBV4-1 to TRBJ2-1, with D perhaps matching TRBD2 (6 bases). Germline V lookup: CDR1 MGHRA, CDR2 YSYEKL. The CDR3 spans 16 residues. The V gene lost 4 bases and the J gene lost 7 bases, with 20 bases spanning the gap. CDR3 amino acids: CASSLGIGVGGNEQFF. The CDR3 DNA reads TGCGCCAGCAGCCTCGGTATCGGAGTCGGGGGAAATGAGCAGTTCTTC.

The J gene is TRBJ2-1, the V gene TRBV5-6, with a possible D match to TRBD2 (5 bases). Trimming removed 0 bases from V and 2 bases from J, with 15 bases in between. Germline V gene sequence: CDR1 SGHDT, CDR2 YYEEEE. The CDR3 sequence is 17 residues long. CDR3 residues: CASSLGGGSSPYNEQFF. In nucleotides, the CDR3 is TGTGCCAGCAGCTTGGGCGGTGGGAGTTCTCCCTACAATGAGCAGTTCTTC.

As DNA, the CDR3 is TGTGCCAGTAGACCGGGGCGGGGCACTGAAGCTTTCTTT. Its protein is CASRPGRGTEAFF. This chain uses TRBV19 with TRBJ1-1, with TRBD1 as a possible D gene (5 bases). Trimming cost V 6 bases and J 4 bases, with 12 bases left between them. CDR3 length: 13 residues. From germline, CDR1 is LNHDA and CDR2 SQIVND (reference sequence).

This chain links TRBV30 with TRBJ2-7; 10 nucleotides align to TRBD2. This CDR3 contains 18 residues. Trimming at V came to 3 bases and at J to 0 bases, leaving 14 bases not matched to a gene. Germline lookup yields CDR1 GTSNPN and CDR2 SVGIG (reference sequence). The CDR3 DNA reads as TGTGCCTGGAGAAGAGTGAGTGGGGGGACTAGCGTCTCCTACGAGCAGTACTTC. Translation gives CAWRRVSGGTSVSYEQYF.

This sequence joins TRBV5-1 and TRBJ1-1; D remains ambiguous. Germline V gene lookup returns CDR1 SGHRS and CDR2 YFSETQ. Trimming removed 4 bases at V and 6 bases at J, with 16 bases between. This CDR3 has 14 amino acids. This CDR3 reads CASSLESGVAEAFF. CDR3 nucleotides: TGCGCCAGCAGCCTGGAATCGGGAGTCGCTGAAGCTTTCTTT.

This clone was detected only once. The chain couples TRBV7-9 to TRBJ1-5; D perhaps matches TRBD1 (5 bases). In germline, CDR1 is SEHNR, CDR2 FQNEAQ (reference sequence). Trimming removed 5 bases from V and 6 bases from J, with 14 bases in between. The CDR3 sequence is 14 residues long. This chain's CDR3 is CASSGGGLAQPQHF. CDR3 nucleotide sequence: TGTGCCAGCAGCGGGGGGGGTCTGGCTCAGCCCCAGCATTTT.

The chain links TRBV7-9 to TRBJ2-5; D might be TRBD2 (5 bases). With 7 bases removed from V and 7 bases from J, the gap between germline ends came to 25 bases. The CDR3 consists of 16 residues. Germline lookup yields CDR1 SEHNR and CDR2 FQNEAQ (reference sequence). CDR3 sequence reads: CASTKTGRGTRGTQYF. The CDR3, as DNA: TGTGCCAGCACCAAGACTGGTCGGGGAACCCGGGGGACCCAGTACTTC.